These T cell receptor beta chains were read from a single sample in a study of control samples from healthy donors and cancer patients. Sequencing was performed with immunoSEQ multiplex PCR; in TCRdb, only in-frame clones are kept and a portion is missing. The table lists some 45,000 clones, 83% of them singletons, with over 45% in the top ten. The sequencing sample was made of blood. Receptors were obtained from a man between 60 and 75 years old in good health. The CDR3 runs from the conserved cysteine through the conserved F or W. Fields, in order: J gene, clone size, D gene, V gene, CDR3 DNA, CDR3 protein. A D gene is named only where the DNA matches it firmly. Part of the rows lack a size; the others show once, few, many or a class for expanded clones.

J: TRBJ2-1; size: .; D: .; V: TRBV7-2; DNA: TGTGCCAGCAGCTGGCAGGGCACCTACAATGAGCAGTTCTTC; CDR3: CASSWQGTYNEQFF
J: TRBJ2-6; size: .; D: .; V: TRBV25-1; DNA: TGTGCCAGCAGCCTTTCTGGGGCCAACGTCCTGACTTTC; CDR3: CASSLSGANVLTF
J: TRBJ1-2; size: .; D: TRBD1; V: TRBV4-3; DNA: TGCGCCAGCAGCCAAGTGGGTGTACAGGGGAACTATGGCTACACCTTC; CDR3: CASSQVGVQGNYGYTF
J: TRBJ1-2; size: .; D: TRBD1; V: TRBV5-4; DNA: TGTGCCAGCAGCCCAGGACAGGGGGCAAACAACTATGGCTACACCTTC; CDR3: CASSPGQGANNYGYTF
J: TRBJ1-6; size: few; D: .; V: TRBV18; DNA: TGTGCCAGCTCACCGGACATTAATTCACCCCTCCACTTT; CDR3: CASSPDINSPLHF
J: TRBJ2-1; size: few; D: .; V: TRBV5-5; DNA: TGTGCCAGCAGAATGGGGGTCAGTGCATACAATGAGCAGTTCTTC; CDR3: CASRMGVSAYNEQFF
J: TRBJ2-2; size: .; D: .; V: TRBV19; DNA: TGTGCCAGTAGTATCTTCAGAGACACCGGGGAGCTGTTTTTT; CDR3: CASSIFRDTGELFF
J: TRBJ1-1; size: .; D: .; V: TRBV6-5; DNA: TGTGCCAGCAGACGAACACCTAACACTGAAGCTTTCTTT; CDR3: CASRRTPNTEAFF
J: TRBJ2-7; size: few; D: .; V: TRBV27; DNA: TGTGCCAGCAGTTCAAACATGAACTACGAGCAGTACTTC; CDR3: CASSSNMNYEQYF
J: TRBJ2-1; size: .; D: TRBD1; V: TRBV7-9; DNA: TGTGCCAGCAGCTCAGGACAGGATTACAATGAGCAGTTCTTC; CDR3: CASSSGQDYNEQFF
J: TRBJ2-2; size: .; D: TRBD2; V: TRBV2; DNA: TGTGCCAGCAGAGGACTAGCGGGGGTCAACACCGGGGAGCTGTTTTTT; CDR3: CASRGLAGVNTGELFF
J: TRBJ1-6; size: .; D: TRBD1; V: TRBV27; DNA: TGTGCCAGCAGTCCCACAGGGGGTTGGAATTCACCCCTCCACTTT; CDR3: CASSPTGGWNSPLHF
J: TRBJ1-1; size: .; D: .; V: TRBV2; DNA: TGTGCCAGCAGTGAGGTCGGGGGATCGGGCACTGAAGCTTTCTTT; CDR3: CASSEVGGSGTEAFF
J: TRBJ2-7; size: .; D: .; V: TRBV5-1; DNA: TGCGCCAGCAGCTCCGATTGGGGGGAGCAGTACTTC; CDR3: CASSSDWGEQYF
J: TRBJ2-1; size: .; D: TRBD2; V: TRBV7-8; DNA: TGTGCCAGCAGCGTTAGCGGGCCTTACAATGAGCAGTTCTTC; CDR3: CASSVSGPYNEQFF
J: TRBJ1-1; size: once; D: TRBD1; V: TRBV6-5; DNA: TGTGCCAGCAGTTTAGCAGGGGGGCGGGCTTTCTTT; CDR3: CASSLAGGRAFF
J: TRBJ1-1; size: few; D: .; V: TRBV10-3; DNA: TGTGCCATCAAGGGGAGTTCTGGAAGGGGCAGCACTGAAGCTTTCTTT; CDR3: CAIKGSSGRGSTEAFF
J: TRBJ2-4; size: .; D: TRBD2; V: TRBV6-5; DNA: TGTGCCAGCAGTTATGGGCGGGAGGTAAACATTCAGTACTTC; CDR3: CASSYGREVNIQYF
J: TRBJ2-1; size: .; D: .; V: TRBV11-2; DNA: TGTGCCAGCAGCTTCGACAGGGAGGCAAGAGAGCAGTTCTTC; CDR3: CASSFDREAREQFF
J: TRBJ1-1; size: .; D: .; V: TRBV6-6; DNA: TGTGCCAGCAGCCGGACGGGGAGCACTGAAGCTTTCTTT; CDR3: CASSRTGSTEAFF
J: TRBJ2-1; size: few; D: TRBD2; V: TRBV6-5; DNA: TGTGCCAGCAGGGGGGGGGTAGCGGGAAACAATGAGCAGTTCTTC; CDR3: CASRGGVAGNNEQFF
J: TRBJ1-2; size: .; D: .; V: TRBV19; DNA: TGTGCCAGTAGTATAGATCGCTATGGCTACACCTTC; CDR3: CASSIDRYGYTF
J: TRBJ2-2; size: .; D: .; V: TRBV4-2; DNA: TGTGCCAGCAGCCAAGTTATGGACGCTAACACCGGGGAGCTGTTTTTT; CDR3: CASSQVMDANTGELFF
J: TRBJ2-2; size: .; D: .; V: TRBV19; DNA: TGTGCCAGTAGAAACAGAGGCGACCCCGGGGAGCTGTTTTTT; CDR3: CASRNRGDPGELFF
J: TRBJ2-2; size: many; D: .; V: TRBV7-6; DNA: TGTGCCAGCAGCTTCCGGGCGGTAGCGGAGGTTCCCGGGGAGCTGTTTTTT; CDR3: CASSFRAVAEVPGELFF
J: TRBJ1-2; size: .; D: .; V: TRBV11-2; DNA: TGTGCCAGCAGCGTCCCCCACAGGGTCTCCGGCTACACCTTC; CDR3: CASSVPHRVSGYTF
J: TRBJ1-1; size: .; D: .; V: TRBV21-1; DNA: TGTGCCAGCAGCAAAGCGGAGACAGGGTGTACTGAAGCTTTCTTT; CDR3: CASSKAETGCTEAFF
J: TRBJ2-7; size: .; D: TRBD1; V: TRBV10-1; DNA: TGCGCCAGCAGTACCGGGACAGGGCACGCCTACGAGCAGTACTTC; CDR3: CASSTGTGHAYEQYF
J: TRBJ1-2; size: .; D: TRBD1; V: TRBV6-2/TRBV6-3; DNA: TGTGCCAGCAGTCGCGACAGGGGAGCTGTTGGCTACACCTTC; CDR3: CASSRDRGAVGYTF
J: TRBJ1-1; size: .; D: .; V: TRBV7-9; DNA: TGTGCCAGCAGCATACAAAGTACAGGGCCGAACACTGAAGCTTTCTTT; CDR3: CASSIQSTGPNTEAFF
J: TRBJ1-5; size: .; D: TRBD1; V: TRBV25-1; DNA: TGTGCCAGCACGGGACAGGGACATCAGCCCCAGCATTTT; CDR3: CASTGQGHQPQHF
J: TRBJ1-2; size: .; D: TRBD1; V: TRBV5-5; DNA: TGTGCCAGCAGCCCAAGGACAGGGCAGGTTAACTATGGCTACACCTTC; CDR3: CASSPRTGQVNYGYTF
J: TRBJ2-1; size: .; D: .; V: TRBV6-5; DNA: TGTGCCAGCAGTCCCCAAAGTCGGCGCAATGAGCAGTTCTTC; CDR3: CASSPQSRRNEQFF
J: TRBJ2-1; size: few; D: TRBD2; V: TRBV7-2; DNA: TGTGCCAGCAGCTTAGGGGCGGGGGTCACGGCCAATGAGCAGTTCTTC; CDR3: CASSLGAGVTANEQFF
J: TRBJ2-5; size: .; D: TRBD2; V: TRBV4-3; DNA: TGCGCCAGCAGCCCCCTTTTGACAGCGGGGGGATTGGAGACCCAGTACTTC; CDR3: CASSPLLTAGGLETQYF
J: TRBJ1-1; size: .; D: TRBD1; V: TRBV6-6; DNA: TGTGCCAGCAGTCACACAAACCAGGGGGAGGCTGAAGCTTTCTTT; CDR3: CASSHTNQGEAEAFF